One sample yielded the 18 T cell receptor beta chains listed below, sequenced in a study of blood T cell repertoires in COVID-19. Assay used: immunoSEQ multiplex PCR; TCRdb lists only in-frame clones, some missing. The sample consists of hundreds of thousands of clones, more than 70% of them appearing once. The specimen was PBMCs or T cells enriched from blood (not recorded which). The receptors stem from a woman aged 18-30 years who had been exposed to COVID-19.

The rearrangement joins TRBV10-3 to TRBJ1-2; no firm D call. Germline lookup yields CDR1 ENHRY and CDR2 SYGVKD. The CDR3 spans 13 residues. Trimming removed 10 bases at V and 3 bases at J, with 15 bases between. As DNA, the CDR3 is TGTGCCACATCCGGTGAAGAGGACTATGGCTACACCTTC. It specifies CATSGEEDYGYTF.

The chain is built from TRBV12-3 or TRBV12-4 and TRBJ2-1; TRBD1 agrees at 10 bases. The trim removed 6 bases at V and 12 bases at J, leaving 5 bases unmatched. The CDR3 runs 12 residues. The CDR3 DNA sequence: TGTGCCAGCAGGACAGGGGGCTCCGGGCAGTTCTTC. Translated: CASRTGGSGQFF.

The rearrangement links TRBV3-1 (or the pseudogene TRBV3-2) to TRBJ1-5; no firm D call. Germline CDR1 is LGHDT and CDR2 is YNNKEL (reference sequence). The germline V and J ends were trimmed by 5 bases and 4 bases, with 6 bases remaining between them. The CDR3 runs 12 residues. The CDR3 DNA follows: TGTGCCAGCAGCTATGTAAATCAGCCCCAGCATTTT. Its protein product is CASSYVNQPQHF.

The gene calls are TRBV28 and TRBJ2-7, with TRBD2 matching over 11 bases. This CDR3 is built from 15 residues. CDR1 and CDR2 from the germline V gene are MDHEN and SYDVKM. After removal of 6 bases from V and 3 bases from J, the junction contained 7 bases not matched to a gene. This chain's CDR3 is CASRLTSGDYYEQYF. CDR3 DNA sequence: TGTGCCAGCAGGTTGACTAGCGGGGACTACTACGAGCAGTACTTC.

The chain couples TRBV6-5 to TRBJ1-4; D unresolved. The CDR3 is made up of 14 amino acids. Germline CDR1 reads MNHEY; CDR2 reads SVGAGI. V was pared by 6 bases and J by 4 bases, with 12 bases between. CDR3 sequence (DNA): TGTGCCAGCAGAACACAGCAGTTTAATGAAAAACTGTTTTTT. Encoded protein: CASRTQQFNEKLFF.

This clone was detected only a few times. This chain links TRBV5-6 with TRBJ2-7, with TRBD2 matching over 16 bases. V gave up 4 bases and J gave up 6 bases; unmatched junction bases: 10. CDR3 length: 17 residues. Germline V gene sequence: CDR1 SGHDT, CDR2 YYEEEE. The CDR3 nucleotides read TGTGCCAGCAGCCAGGGACTAGCGGGAGGGCGTTTCGGCGAGCAGTACTTC. Protein: CASSQGLAGGRFGEQYF.

The CDR3 loop is CASSLSTSSYEQYF. Written as DNA, the CDR3 is TGTGCCAGCAGCTTATCTACGAGCTCCTACGAGCAGTACTTC. The chain links TRBV11-2 to TRBJ2-7; D unclear. V lost 2 bases and J lost 0, with 8 bases in between. Germline V gene data show CDR1 as SGHAT and CDR2 as FQNNGV. The CDR3 is 14 amino acids.

The chain carries TRBV19 and TRBJ1-2; unclear D gene. Looked up from germline, CDR1 is LNHDA and CDR2 is SQIVND (reference sequence). With 8 bases removed from V and 3 bases from J, the gap between germline ends came to 13 bases. The CDR3 contains 13 residues. For the CDR3, the DNA is TGTGCCAGTCGACTCCCCCTCCACTATGGCTACACCTTC. This sequence encodes CASRLPLHYGYTF.

The chain employs TRBV4-3 and TRBJ1-2; weak D call: TRBD1 (6 bases). Deletions cut 0 bases from V and 0 bases from J, with 11 bases between. Per the germline V gene, CDR1 is LGHNA and CDR2 is YSLEER. The CDR3 covers 16 residues. This CDR3 reads CASSQDGRGPNYGYTF. CDR3 sequence (DNA): TGCGCCAGCAGCCAAGATGGGCGGGGGCCTAACTATGGCTACACCTTC.

This rearrangement joins TRBV28 to TRBJ2-1, with D perhaps TRBD2 (5 bases). V lost 4 bases to trimming and J lost 6 bases, with 19 bases between them. The CDR3 is 16 residues long. Germline CDR1 MDHEN, CDR2 SYDVKM. The DNA of the CDR3 is TGTGCCAGCAGTTCCCTGCATTCCCGGGAAATCAATGAGCAGTTCTTC. Translation: CASSSLHSREINEQFF.

V gene TRBV5-1 combines with J gene TRBJ1-6; 7 bases agree with TRBD1. The germline gives CDR1 SGHRS, CDR2 YFSETQ. CDR3 length: 16 residues. V dropped 0 bases and J dropped 8; count of bases not matched to a gene: 8. This CDR3 reads CASSLVFRGSDSPLHF. The CDR3, as DNA: TGCGCCAGCAGCTTGGTTTTCAGGGGGTCAGATTCACCCCTCCACTTT. The complete variable domain, with remaining parts taken from reference TRBV5-1 and TRBJ1-6, reads KAGVTQTPRYLIKTRGQQVTLSCSPISGHRSVSWYQQTPGQGLQFLFEYFSETQRNKGNFPGRFSGRQFSNSRSEMNVSTLELGDSALYLCASSLVFRGSDSPLHFGNGTRLTVT.

The chain combines TRBV7-2 with TRBJ2-1; TRBD2 matches 8 bases. CDR1 is SGHTA, CDR2 FQGNSA, per germline. V lost 5 bases to trimming and J lost 8 bases; unmatched junction nucleotides: 8. The length of the CDR3 is 14 residues. Here the CDR3 DNA reads TGTGCCAGCAGCCCGGCCGGACTAGCCGATGAGCAGTTCTTC. Its protein is CASSPAGLADEQFF. The complete variable domain, with remaining parts taken from reference TRBV7-2 and TRBJ2-1, reads GAGVSQSPSNKVTEKGKDVELRCDPISGHTALYWYRQSLGQGLEFLIYFQGNSAPDKSGLPSDRFSAERTGGSVSTLTIQRTQQEDSAVYLCASSPAGLADEQFFGPGTRLTVL.

The chain couples TRBV19 to TRBJ2-3; 7 nucleotides align to TRBD2. CDR1 is LNHDA and CDR2 is SQIVND in the germline V gene (reference sequence). J lost 4 bases, V lost 5 bases, and 9 bases had no gene match. CDR3 length: 15 residues. The CDR3 region is CASSSRLAPADTQYF. In DNA, the CDR3 is TGTGCCAGTAGTTCTCGACTAGCCCCCGCAGATACGCAGTATTTT.

The chain recombines TRBV4-1 with TRBJ1-1; the D is unclear. Deletions cut 0 bases from V and 3 bases from J, with 14 bases between. Germline CDR1 MGHRA, CDR2 YSYEKL. This CDR3 has 16 residues. In DNA form, the CDR3 reads TGCGCCAGCAGCCAAGAATCGGGCAGACTATACACTGAAGCTTTCTTT. Translated: CASSQESGRLYTEAFF.

The chain combines TRBV15 with TRBJ2-5, with D hard to call. V lost 7 bases, J lost 4 bases, and 16 bases lay in between. Germline loops: CDR1 LNHNV, CDR2 YYDKDF (reference sequence). This CDR3 is 14 amino acids long. CDR3 sequence: CATKDRHSGETQYF. Written as DNA, the CDR3 is TGTGCCACCAAAGACCGGCACTCGGGAGAGACCCAGTACTTC.

J is TRBJ2-7 and V is TRBV6-5; D perhaps matches TRBD1 (5 bases). CDR1 and CDR2 from the germline V gene are MNHEY and SVGAGI. V lost 5 bases and J lost 2, with 7 bases in between. The CDR3 loop spans 12 amino acids. The CDR3 DNA follows: TGTGCCAGCAGTACGACAGCCTACGAGCAGTACTTC. This codes for CASSTTAYEQYF.

This chain connects TRBV24-1 to TRBJ2-7; TRBD2 aligns across 8 bases. The CDR3 covers 16 residues. The V gene end was trimmed by 2 bases and the J gene end by 3 bases; junction bases not matched to a gene: 8. Germline V gene sequence: CDR1 KGHDR, CDR2 SFDVKD. The CDR3 coding sequence is TGTGCCACCAGTGATTCGGATAGCGGGGCAATCTACGAGCAGTACTTC. This gives the protein CATSDSDSGAIYEQYF.

The rearrangement uses TRBV7-9 and TRBJ2-7; perhaps TRBD2 as D (5 bases). Germline V gene lookup returns CDR1 SEHNR and CDR2 FQNEAQ (reference sequence). Trimming took 2 bases from V and 0 from J, leaving 11 bases between them. The CDR3 spans 15 residues. The CDR3 coding sequence is TGTGCCAGCAGCTTACTCCCGACTACCTCCTACGAGCAGTACTTC. Translating it yields CASSLLPTTSYEQYF.